The rows below give T cell receptor beta chains drawn from one sample of a study of post-analysis software for immune sequencing data. TCRdb reprocessed the PCR reads via MiXCR and lists one record per CDR3 protein. The sample yields hundreds of thousands of distinct CDR3 sequences, nearly 45% seen once. Sample: blood. Receptors originate from a girl aged 5-17 years with multiple sclerosis. Both conserved end residues are part of each CDR3. The order of the fields is D gene, V gene, J gene, clone size, CDR3 protein, CDR3 DNA. A D gene is named only where the DNA matches it firmly. The size field is filled for only some rows; it gives once, few, many or a size class.

d_call: TRBD1; v_call: TRBV7-9; j_call: TRBJ2-2; clone_size: few; cdr3_aa: CASRGQGENTGELFF; cdr3_nt: TGTGCCAGCAGGGGACAGGGGGAGAACACCGGGGAGCTGTTTTTT
d_call: TRBD1; v_call: TRBV28; j_call: TRBJ2-1; clone_size: .; cdr3_aa: CASSSQGAREQFF; cdr3_nt: TGTGCCAGCAGTTCCCAGGGGGCAAGGGAGCAGTTCTTC
d_call: TRBD1; v_call: TRBV6-4; j_call: TRBJ2-3; clone_size: .; cdr3_aa: CASSEGQGATDTQYF; cdr3_nt: TGTGCCAGCAGTGAGGGGCAGGGGGCCACAGATACGCAGTATTTT
d_call: TRBD1; v_call: TRBV12-3/TRBV12-4; j_call: TRBJ2-1; clone_size: few; cdr3_aa: CASSPQGAVEQFF; cdr3_nt: TGTGCCAGCAGTCCCCAGGGGGCCGTTGAGCAGTTCTTC
d_call: .; v_call: TRBV29-1; j_call: TRBJ1-5; clone_size: .; cdr3_aa: CSIEGNGAGQPQHF; cdr3_nt: TGCAGCATTGAAGGGAACGGGGCCGGGCAGCCCCAGCATTTT
d_call: TRBD1; v_call: TRBV6-6; j_call: TRBJ2-4; clone_size: .; cdr3_aa: CASSTTDREQNIQYF; cdr3_nt: TGTGCCAGCAGCACTACAGACAGGGAGCAAAACATTCAGTACTTC
d_call: .; v_call: TRBV5-5; j_call: TRBJ1-6; clone_size: .; cdr3_aa: CASSLFGTVLNSPLHF; cdr3_nt: TGTGCCAGCAGCTTGTTCGGGACGGTGCTCAATTCACCCCTCCACTTT
d_call: TRBD1; v_call: TRBV4-1; j_call: TRBJ1-1; clone_size: few; cdr3_aa: CASSHTGTGEMSTEAFF; cdr3_nt: TGCGCCAGCAGCCATACCGGGACAGGGGAGATGAGCACTGAAGCTTTCTTT
d_call: TRBD1; v_call: TRBV29-1; j_call: TRBJ2-2; clone_size: .; cdr3_aa: CSVGDRAAGELFF; cdr3_nt: TGCAGCGTAGGGGACAGGGCAGCCGGGGAGCTGTTTTTT
d_call: TRBD1; v_call: TRBV12-3/TRBV12-4; j_call: TRBJ2-5; clone_size: few; cdr3_aa: CASSPQGAVETQYF; cdr3_nt: TGTGCCAGCAGTCCCCAGGGGGCCGTCGAGACCCAGTACTTC
d_call: .; v_call: TRBV20-1; j_call: TRBJ2-3; clone_size: .; cdr3_aa: CSERGGDTQCF; cdr3_nt: TGCAGCGAAAGGGGTGGAGATACGCAGTGTTTT
d_call: .; v_call: TRBV20-1; j_call: TRBJ2-3; clone_size: .; cdr3_aa: CSGPFGGSTDTQYF; cdr3_nt: TGCAGTGGCCCCTTTGGCGGTAGCACAGATACGCAGTATTTT
d_call: .; v_call: TRBV5-1; j_call: TRBJ1-1; clone_size: few; cdr3_aa: CASSLAAANTEAFF; cdr3_nt: TGCGCCAGCAGCTTGGCCGCAGCGAACACTGAAGCTTTCTTT
d_call: TRBD1; v_call: TRBV7-9; j_call: TRBJ2-5; clone_size: .; cdr3_aa: CASSLVGQSQETQYF; cdr3_nt: TGTGCCAGCAGCTTAGTGGGACAGAGCCAAGAGACCCAGTACTTC
d_call: TRBD2; v_call: TRBV4-2; j_call: TRBJ2-1; clone_size: few; cdr3_aa: CASRLGTSGTRSNEQFF; cdr3_nt: TGTGCCAGCAGGCTCGGGACTAGCGGGACGAGAAGCAATGAGCAGTTCTTC
d_call: TRBD1; v_call: TRBV4-3; j_call: TRBJ2-5; clone_size: .; cdr3_aa: CASSPGTGGIQETQYF; cdr3_nt: TGCGCCAGCAGCCCCGGGACAGGGGGCATTCAGGAGACCCAGTACTTC
d_call: .; v_call: TRBV27; j_call: TRBJ2-1; clone_size: .; cdr3_aa: CASRPQGFGNEQFF; cdr3_nt: TGTGCCAGCAGGCCGCAGGGGTTTGGGAATGAGCAGTTCTTC
d_call: .; v_call: TRBV7-8; j_call: TRBJ2-1; clone_size: .; cdr3_aa: CASSLASGYYNEQFF; cdr3_nt: TGTGCCAGCAGCTTAGCTAGCGGTTACTACAATGAGCAGTTCTTC
d_call: TRBD1; v_call: TRBV4-1; j_call: TRBJ2-7; clone_size: .; cdr3_aa: CASSQNPVGQGRNEQYF; cdr3_nt: TGCGCCAGCAGCCAAAATCCGGTTGGACAGGGCCGGAACGAGCAGTACTTC
d_call: .; v_call: TRBV28; j_call: TRBJ2-7; clone_size: few; cdr3_aa: CASTEQGYEQYF; cdr3_nt: TGTGCCAGCACCGAACAGGGATACGAGCAGTACTTC
d_call: TRBD1; v_call: TRBV20-1; j_call: TRBJ2-5; clone_size: .; cdr3_aa: CSAQQGAWETQYF; cdr3_nt: TGCAGTGCTCAGCAGGGGGCATGGGAGACCCAGTACTTC
d_call: .; v_call: TRBV29-1; j_call: TRBJ1-2; clone_size: .; cdr3_aa: CSVAGQKRDGYTF; cdr3_nt: TGCAGCGTCGCCGGACAGAAAAGGGATGGCTACACCTTC
d_call: TRBD1; v_call: TRBV6-5; j_call: TRBJ1-2; clone_size: .; cdr3_aa: CASSYSGTGSNYGYTF; cdr3_nt: TGTGCCAGCAGTTACTCCGGGACAGGGTCTAACTATGGCTACACCTTC
d_call: TRBD2; v_call: TRBV4-1; j_call: TRBJ2-1; clone_size: few; cdr3_aa: CASSQGLAGGDSYNEQFF; cdr3_nt: TGCGCCAGCAGCCAAGGACTAGCGGGAGGGGATTCCTACAATGAGCAGTTCTTC
d_call: TRBD2; v_call: TRBV13; j_call: TRBJ2-5; clone_size: .; cdr3_aa: CASSLPELAGERETQYF; cdr3_nt: TGTGCCAGCAGCTTACCTGAACTAGCGGGAGAAAGGGAGACCCAGTACTTC
d_call: .; v_call: TRBV15; j_call: TRBJ2-1; clone_size: .; cdr3_aa: CATSRGSPSSYNEQFF; cdr3_nt: TGTGCCACCAGCAGAGGCTCGCCGAGCTCCTACAATGAGCAGTTCTTC
d_call: .; v_call: TRBV29-1; j_call: TRBJ2-1; clone_size: .; cdr3_aa: CSVDLRGTEHEQFF; cdr3_nt: TGCAGCGTGGACCTTCGAGGAACGGAGCATGAGCAGTTCTTC
d_call: .; v_call: TRBV6-5; j_call: TRBJ1-5; clone_size: .; cdr3_aa: CASSYSERGDQPQHF; cdr3_nt: TGTGCCAGCAGTTACTCGGAAAGGGGCGATCAGCCCCAGCATTTT
d_call: TRBD1; v_call: TRBV28; j_call: TRBJ1-2; clone_size: few; cdr3_aa: CASRTTGDYGYTF; cdr3_nt: TGTGCCAGCAGGACGACAGGGGACTATGGCTACACCTTC
d_call: .; v_call: TRBV5-1; j_call: TRBJ2-5; clone_size: .; cdr3_aa: CASSWATAVQETQYF; cdr3_nt: TGCGCCAGCAGCTGGGCAACAGCCGTTCAAGAGACCCAGTACTTC
d_call: TRBD2; v_call: TRBV18; j_call: TRBJ2-1; clone_size: few; cdr3_aa: CASSPGGLEVVEQFF; cdr3_nt: TGTGCCAGCTCTCCTGGGGGACTAGAGGTTGTAGAGCAGTTCTTC
d_call: .; v_call: TRBV3-1; j_call: TRBJ2-7; clone_size: .; cdr3_aa: CACSQMTGTGNEQYF; cdr3_nt: TGTGCCTGCAGCCAAATGACGGGGACTGGAAACGAGCAGTACTTC
d_call: TRBD1; v_call: TRBV7-9; j_call: TRBJ1-1; clone_size: .; cdr3_aa: CASSKSWDRTMNTEAFF; cdr3_nt: TGCGCCAGCAGCAAATCCTGGGACAGGACTATGAACACTGAAGCTTTCTTT
d_call: .; v_call: TRBV29-1; j_call: TRBJ2-7; clone_size: .; cdr3_aa: CSVEAGEDEQYF; cdr3_nt: TGCAGCGTTGAGGCCGGAGAGGACGAGCAGTACTTC
d_call: TRBD1; v_call: TRBV25-1; j_call: TRBJ2-1; clone_size: .; cdr3_aa: CASSATLTGGRYNEQFF; cdr3_nt: TGTGCCAGCAGTGCCACTTTGACAGGGGGGAGGTACAATGAGCAGTTCTTC